These 26 T cell receptor beta chains originate from one sample sequenced in a study of blood T cell repertoires in COVID-19. Assay used: immunoSEQ multiplex PCR; TCRdb lists only in-frame clones, some missing. The repertoire holds about 75,000 clones, with approximately 79% as singletons. Sequenced material: peripheral blood. Receptors originate from a woman at least 80 years old with active or convalescent COVID-19.

The chain combines TRBV6-4 with TRBJ1-2, with TRBD1 as a possible D gene (5 bases). Germline V gene data show CDR1 as MRHNA and CDR2 as SNTAGT. The CDR3 is 17 amino acids. The V gene lost 5 bases and the J gene lost 8 bases, with 27 bases spanning the gap. The CDR3 nucleotides read TGTGCCAGCAGTCGAGAATCCCTGGGGCAGACTCCAAGGGGCTACACCTTC. Amino acids: CASSRESLGQTPRGYTF.

The chain carries TRBV27 and TRBJ1-2; TRBD1 is a possible D gene (6 bases). Trimming stripped 5 bases from V and 2 bases from J, with 15 bases between. CDR1 and CDR2 (germline): MNHEY, SMNVEV (reference sequence). This CDR3 has 15 amino acids. The CDR3, as DNA: TGTGCCAGCAGTCCCACGCCCACAGGGAACTATGGCTACACCTTC. Its protein product is CASSPTPTGNYGYTF.

This clone turned up a few times. The chain couples TRBV7-9 to TRBJ2-1, with 10 bases fitting TRBD2. Losses at the gene ends were 5 bases for V and 4 bases for J; bases not matched to a gene: 14. Germline CDR1 reads SEHNR; CDR2 reads FQNEAQ (reference sequence). CDR3 length: 18 amino acids. The CDR3 reads CASSKDHRLAGLYNEQFF. The DNA for the CDR3 is TGTGCCAGCAGCAAAGACCACCGACTAGCGGGTTTGTACAATGAGCAGTTCTTC.

The rearrangement joins TRBV24-1 to TRBJ2-2; TRBD1 agrees at 7 bases. V shed 4 bases, J shed 9 bases, and the junction held 7 bases outside the gene matches. The CDR3 contains 14 residues. Germline values: CDR1 KGHDR, CDR2 SFDVKD. Here the CDR3 DNA reads TGTGCCACCAGTGAAACGGGACAGTCTAGGGAGCTGTTTTTT. This translates into CATSETGQSRELFF.

This clone has a handful of counts. The V and J genes are TRBV28 and TRBJ1-6, with D uncertain. With 6 bases removed from V and 0 bases from J, the gap between germline ends came to 6 bases. The CDR3 spans 14 residues. Germline V gene data show CDR1 as MDHEN and CDR2 as SYDVKM. CDR3 sequence (DNA): TGTGCCAGCAGGGAGAGCTCCTATAATTCACCCCTCCACTTT. This sequence encodes CASRESSYNSPLHF.

This chain connects TRBV19 to TRBJ1-5; D is undetermined. Trimming pared 0 bases from V and 7 bases from J, leaving 16 bases between. Germline lookup yields CDR1 LNHDA and CDR2 SQIVND (reference sequence). The CDR3 is 16 amino acids. Written as DNA, the CDR3 is TGTGCCAGTAGTATAGATATACAGTTTCGAAGCCAGCCCCAGCATTTT. Amino acid sequence: CASSIDIQFRSQPQHF.

This clone was observed a few times. The rearrangement uses TRBV18 and TRBJ2-7, with TRBD2 matching 14 bases. Germline V lookup: CDR1 KGHSH, CDR2 LQKENI. The CDR3 totals 15 residues. V dropped 0 bases and J dropped 7; count of bases not matched to a gene: 2. The CDR3 protein is CASSPPGLAGVEQYF. The CDR3 DNA reads as TGTGCCAGCTCACCACCGGGACTAGCGGGAGTTGAGCAGTACTTC.

This clone showed up just a few times. The V call is TRBV18, the J call TRBJ2-6; 9 positions match TRBD1. There are 19 residues in the CDR3. The germline CDR1 and CDR2 sequences are KGHSH and LQKENI. V gave up 2 bases and J gave up 0 bases; unmatched junction bases: 8. CDR3 sequence reads: CASSPYPGTGTSGANVLTF. The CDR3 DNA reads TGTGCCAGCTCACCATATCCCGGGACAGGGACCTCTGGGGCCAACGTCCTGACTTTC.

The V gene is TRBV15, the J gene TRBJ2-4; no clear D. The CDR3 is 16 residues long. The germline gives CDR1 LNHNV, CDR2 YYDKDF (reference sequence). The germline V and J ends were trimmed by 5 bases and 5 bases, with 19 bases remaining between them. As DNA, the CDR3 is TGTGCCACCAGCCGGCGAAAGTCTAGTCAGCAAAACATTCAGTACTTC. This translates into CATSRRKSSQQNIQYF.

The gene calls are TRBV7-9 and TRBJ1-1, with no clear D. This CDR3 spans 13 amino acids. Germline V CDR1 and CDR2: SEHNR, FQNEAQ (reference sequence). V gave up 1 base and J gave up 6 bases, with 9 bases separating them. The CDR3 loop is CASSLVFGAEAFF. For the CDR3, the DNA is TGTGCCAGCAGCTTAGTTTTTGGAGCTGAAGCTTTCTTT.

This chain links TRBV28 with TRBJ2-7; 7 nucleotides agree with TRBD2. Germline-derived CDR1 and CDR2 are MDHEN and SYDVKM. There are 15 residues in the CDR3. Losses at the gene ends were 5 bases for V and 8 bases for J; bases not matched to a gene: 15. The CDR3, as DNA: TGTGCCAGCAGTCACAGCGGGGAAGGGAGTAGAAAGCAGTACTTC. Encoded protein: CASSHSGEGSRKQYF.

This clone was seen a few times. This chain joins TRBV19 and TRBJ2-5; TRBD1 aligns across 9 bases. The J segment lost 5 bases and the V segment lost 5 bases, leaving 15 bases of the junction unmatched. The CDR3 runs to 17 residues. The V gene's germline CDR1 is LNHDA and CDR2 SQIVND (reference sequence). In DNA form, the CDR3 reads TGTGCCAGTAGTGACATCGGGACAGGGAAGAGGGGGGAGACCCAGTACTTC. Its translation is CASSDIGTGKRGETQYF.

The gene calls are TRBV13 and TRBJ2-1, with 10 bases fitting TRBD2. CDR3 length: 15 residues. The germline CDR1 and CDR2 sequences are PRHDT and FYEKMQ (reference sequence). Germline trimming cut 0 bases from V and 9 bases from J; bases unmatched to any gene: 5. Written as DNA, the CDR3 is TGTGCCAGCAGCTTAGGGCTAGCGGGAGTCGCTGAGCAGTTCTTC. Its protein product is CASSLGLAGVAEQFF.

The chain uses TRBV27 and TRBJ2-7; 7 nucleotides match TRBD2. The CDR3 runs 16 residues. The germline V gene has CDR1 MNHEY and CDR2 SMNVEV (reference sequence). Losses at the gene ends were 4 bases for V and 2 bases for J; bases not matched to a gene: 11. The CDR3 loop is CASSYWRGTYPYEQYF. The CDR3 coding sequence is TGTGCCAGCAGTTACTGGCGGGGGACTTATCCCTACGAGCAGTACTTC.

The V gene is TRBV6-2 or TRBV6-3, the J gene TRBJ2-1; 7 nucleotides line up with TRBD1. Per the germline V gene, CDR1 is MNHEY and CDR2 is SVGEGT. The V segment lost 5 bases and the J segment 9 bases; nucleotides outside the gene matches: 7. The CDR3 is 13 amino acids. The CDR3 sequence is CASSRTGSGEQFF. DNA of the CDR3: TGTGCCAGCAGTAGGACAGGCTCCGGTGAGCAGTTCTTC.

This clone was counted a few times. This chain joins TRBV7-3 and TRBJ2-6; TRBD1 agrees at 8 bases. Germline lookup yields CDR1 SGHTA and CDR2 FQGTGA. J gave up 1 base and V 5 bases, and 7 bases lay outside the gene matches. The CDR3 extends over 17 amino acids. The CDR3 region is CASSRTGGVSGANVLTF. CDR3 nucleotides: TGTGCCAGCAGCAGAACAGGGGGTGTTTCTGGGGCCAACGTCCTGACTTTC.

The chain has TRBV5-1 and TRBJ2-5; 12 nucleotides match TRBD2. J lost 1 base, V lost 0 bases, and 1 base had no gene match. Germline V gene data show CDR1 as SGHRS and CDR2 as YFSETQ. The CDR3 length is 16 residues. The DNA of the CDR3 is TGCGCCAGCAGCTTGGGGGGACTAGCGGGCCAAGAGACCCAGTACTTC. This sequence encodes CASSLGGLAGQETQYF.

This sequence joins TRBV5-1 and TRBJ1-5; D might be TRBD1 (6 bases). CDR1 and CDR2 from the germline V gene are SGHRS and YFSETQ. The CDR3 is made up of 14 amino acids. V lost 4 bases, J lost 6 bases, and 14 bases lay in between. CDR3: CASSREGGGQPQHF. The CDR3 nucleotides read TGCGCCAGCAGCCGGGAGGGGGGAGGTCAGCCCCAGCATTTT.

The chain recombines TRBV7-2 with TRBJ2-3, with 8 positions matching TRBD1. The V gene's germline CDR1 is SGHTA and CDR2 FQGNSA. The CDR3 has 13 amino acids. Losses at the gene ends were 3 bases for V and 6 bases for J; bases not matched to a gene: 2. Here the CDR3 DNA reads TGTGCCAGCAGCTTTTACAGGGGGGATACGCAGTATTTT. Its protein product is CASSFYRGDTQYF.

The chain has TRBV5-8 and TRBJ1-2; 8 nucleotides agree with TRBD1. The CDR3 runs to 14 residues. The germline V gene has CDR1 SGHTS and CDR2 YDEGEE. V shed 4 bases, J shed 8 bases, and the junction held 10 bases outside the gene matches. The CDR3 is CASSPGQAAFGYTF. CDR3 nucleotides: TGTGCCAGCAGCCCGGGACAGGCGGCTTTCGGCTACACCTTC.

The V call is TRBV7-3, the J call TRBJ1-2, with 9 bases fitting TRBD1. Per the germline V gene, CDR1 is SGHTA and CDR2 is FQGTGA. This CDR3 spans 16 amino acids. V was clipped by 5 bases and J by 5 bases; unmatched bases: 12. Here the CDR3 reads CASSGQTGGLVYGYTF. DNA for the CDR3: TGTGCCAGCAGCGGGCAGACAGGGGGTTTGGTTTATGGCTACACCTTC.

The chain recombines TRBV3-1 (or the pseudogene TRBV3-2) with TRBJ2-2; no definite D call. The CDR3 covers 13 residues. The V end was cut by 4 bases, the J end by 3 bases, with 6 bases between. The germline gives CDR1 LGHDT, CDR2 YNNKEL (reference sequence). The CDR3 here is CASSPYYTGELFF. The CDR3 coding sequence is TGTGCCAGCAGCCCTTATTACACCGGGGAGCTGTTTTTT.

V usage is TRBV5-6 and J usage is TRBJ2-3, with 8 positions matching TRBD2. Germline values: CDR1 SGHDT, CDR2 YYEEEE. The CDR3 spans 17 residues. Trimming removed 2 bases from V and 3 bases from J; junction bases left unmatched: 11. The DNA of the CDR3 is TGTGCCAGCAGCTTCAAAGGGACTAGGCGAGGGACAGATACGCAGTATTTT. Translating gives CASSFKGTRRGTDTQYF.

The gene calls are TRBV6-5 and TRBJ1-2; 7 nucleotides agree with TRBD1. This CDR3 spans 13 amino acids. CDR1 is MNHEY and CDR2 is SVGAGI in the germline V gene. J gave up 0 bases and V 6 bases, and 1 base lay outside the gene matches. The CDR3 sequence is CASSRGTNYGYTF. CDR3 bases: TGTGCCAGCAGCAGGGGGACTAACTATGGCTACACCTTC.

The chain recombines TRBV5-6 with TRBJ1-5; 9 positions agree with TRBD1. The CDR3 runs 15 residues. The V and J ends lost 3 bases and 4 bases, in that order; junction bases with no gene match: 5. Germline-derived CDR1 and CDR2 are SGHDT and YYEEEE. The CDR3 region has the DNA TGTGCCAGCAGCTATGCCGGGACAGGGAATCAGCCCCAGCATTTT. Translation gives CASSYAGTGNQPQHF. Full variable domain (missing parts from reference TRBV5-6 and TRBJ1-5): DAGVTQSPTHLIKTRGQQVTLRCSPKSGHDTVSWYQQALGQGPQFIFQYYEEEERQRGNFPDRFSGHQFPNYSSELNVNALLLGDSALYLCASSYAGTGNQPQHFGDGTRLSIL.

This clone has just a few counts. The CDR3 here is CASSVAQHTEAFF. The CDR3 DNA reads TGTGCCAGCAGTGTGGCACAGCACACTGAAGCTTTCTTT. The rearrangement links TRBV2 to TRBJ1-1, with no clear D. The length of the CDR3 is 13 residues. CDR1 is SNHLY, CDR2 FYNNEI, per germline. Trimming left V 4 bases short and J 3 bases short, with 9 bases between.